This entry is about one T cell receptor (beta chain). From the RT-PCR reads, TCRdb called clonotypes with MiXCR, one entry per CDR3 protein. The sample yields more than 500,000 distinct CDR3 sequences, approximately 10% seen once. This specimen belongs to a study of response to subunit inactivated influenza vaccine. The data were also submitted as part of a second study, on T cells expressing NK-cell markers. This second study says: 5'RACE template switching with UMIs generated TCR beta cDNA.

The source is a man aged 45-65 years who received an inactivated influenza vaccine. Material: PBMCs from blood, obtained on the day of vaccination.

CDR3: CASSHGTGGNSPLHF. The CDR3 nucleotides read TGTGCCAGCAGTCACGGGACGGGCGGCAATTCACCCCTCCACTTT. The rearrangement links TRBV6-5 to TRBJ1-6; tentatively, D is TRBD1 (5 bases). The CDR3 is made up of 15 amino acids. Trimming removed 5 bases from V and 7 bases from J, with 15 bases in between. Germline-derived CDR1 and CDR2 are MNHEY and SVGAGI.